Shown below are 16 T cell receptor beta chains from a single sample sequenced in a study of T cell clusters in autoimmune cytopenias. Each sample's input was 250 ng genomic DNA, some 38,000 genome equivalents. TRB was amplified by touch-down multiplex PCR, primer pools A and B combined. TCRdb re-called the multiplex PCR reads and catalogs CDR3 proteins one per entry, DNA excluded. The sample yields 2,000 or so distinct CDR3 sequences, of which the top ten take up about half. Material: peripheral blood. The source is a human donor with an autoimmune cytopenia or autoimmune hepatitis (not recorded which).

The chain uses TRBV6-1 and TRBJ2-1. The CDR3 is made up of 13 amino acids. CDR1 and CDR2 from the germline V gene are MNHNS and SASEGT. The CDR3 here is CASSEKSYNEQFF.

V and J are TRBV4-2 and TRBJ2-1; TCRdb designates TRBD1, a call that cannot be tested without DNA. In germline, CDR1 is LGHNA, CDR2 YNFKEQ. This CDR3 is built from 12 residues. The CDR3: CASSRQGNEQFF.

Considering frequency, this clonotype is medium-sized. The V gene is TRBV10-3, the J gene TRBJ2-1; TCRdb names TRBD1, which stays unverified in the absence of DNA. This CDR3 has 13 amino acids. Germline lookup yields CDR1 ENHRY and CDR2 SYGVKD. CDR3 sequence: CAISGGVNNEQFF.

The chain couples TRBV18 to TRBJ2-3; TCRdb's D gene call, TRBD1, goes unchecked for lack of DNA. The germline CDR1 and CDR2 sequences are KGHSH and LQKENI. This CDR3 spans 17 amino acids. CDR3 residues: CASSPPSTGRRADTQYF.

This chain uses TRBV5-6 with TRBJ2-7; TCRdb indicates TRBD1, and absent DNA this call remains unverified. CDR3 length: 15 residues. Germline CDR1 reads SGHDT; CDR2 reads YYEEEE. The CDR3 region is CASSLQGQGTYEQYF.

The rearrangement uses TRBV19 and TRBJ2-1; TCRdb designates TRBD1, a call that cannot be tested without DNA. The CDR3 extends over 15 amino acids. Germline CDR1 and CDR2: LNHDA and SQIVND (reference sequence). CDR3 loop: CASSIGTDVYNEQFF.

This sequence joins TRBV27 and TRBJ2-3; the TCRdb call, TRBD2, lacks DNA for checking. CDR3 length: 16 residues. CDR1 is MNHEY and CDR2 is SMNVEV in the germline V gene (reference sequence). CDR3: CASSPTRASSTDTQYF.

The rearrangement links TRBV30 to TRBJ2-7; TCRdb calls TRBD2, which cannot be checked without DNA. Germline values: CDR1 GTSNPN, CDR2 SVGIG (reference sequence). The CDR3 extends over 15 amino acids. The CDR3 sequence is CAWSVLSGRGYEQYF. The full variable domain, with the rest looked up from reference TRBV30 and TRBJ2-7, is SQTIHQWPATLVQPVGSPLSLECTVEGTSNPNLYWYRQAAGRGLQLLFYSVGIGQISSEVPQNLSASRPQDRQFILSSKKLLLSDSGFYLCAWSVLSGRGYEQYFGPGTRLTVT.

The rearrangement links TRBV6-5 to TRBJ2-5; TCRdb calls TRBD2, which cannot be checked without DNA. CDR3 length equals 16 residues. Germline V gene sequence: CDR1 MNHEY, CDR2 SVGAGI. This CDR3 reads CASRPRLAGLSETQYF.

By frequency, this clonotype registers medium-sized. The chain employs TRBV6-1 and TRBJ1-5. Germline lookup yields CDR1 MNHNS and CDR2 SASEGT. This CDR3 contains 11 residues. The CDR3 reads CASSAGQPQHF.

The chain joins TRBV28 to TRBJ2-6. This CDR3 spans 15 amino acids. Looked up from germline, CDR1 is MDHEN and CDR2 is SYDVKM. CDR3 loop: CASSFSSSGANVLTF.

This clonotype ranks as medium-sized in terms of frequency. The rearrangement uses TRBV6-5 and TRBJ2-1; with no DNA, the TCRdb D assignment of TRBD1 cannot be verified. The germline CDR1 and CDR2 sequences are MNHEY and SVGAGI. The CDR3 spans 13 residues. The CDR3 loop is CASSPPYYNEQFF.

The chain combines TRBV10-3 with TRBJ1-2; TCRdb returns TRBD1, unconfirmable since there is no DNA. Germline CDR1 reads ENHRY; CDR2 reads SYGVKD. This CDR3 is 14 amino acids long. The CDR3: CAISVTGETYGYTF.

This clonotype is deemed medium-sized by its frequency. This chain uses TRBV12-3 or TRBV12-4 with TRBJ1-2. This CDR3 is 14 amino acids long. This chain's CDR3 is CASSLEDRTRGYTF.

The V call is TRBV6-6, the J call TRBJ1-3; the TCRdb call, TRBD1, lacks DNA for checking. The CDR3 runs 15 residues. CDR1 and CDR2 from the germline V gene are MNHNY and SVGAGI (reference sequence). This CDR3 is CASSPGTQSGNTIYF.

This rearrangement joins TRBV19 to TRBJ1-1; TCRdb's D call, TRBD1, is unchecked because there is no DNA. The CDR3 has 13 residues. Germline CDR1 reads LNHDA; CDR2 reads SQIVND (reference sequence). The chain's CDR3 is CASSVRENTEAFF.